Listed below are T cell receptor beta chains from one sample, sequenced in a study of cytomegalovirus exposure and HLA in healthy donors. The assay was immunoSEQ multiplex PCR, and TCRdb's table has in-frame clones only and misses some. The sample has more than 150,000 clones; more than 60% are singletons. The sequenced sample consisted of PBMCs. Receptor source: a man between 18 and 35 years old in good health and CMV-seronegative. The CDR3 runs from the conserved cysteine through the conserved F or W. The listing skips clone size in some rows; elsewhere it reads once, few, many or a size class.

v_gene	j_gene	abundance	len	CDR3aa
TRBV2	TRBJ1-6	NA	16	CASSERSGGDNSPLHF
TRBV5-1	TRBJ2-3	few	15	CASSFGGVSTDTQYF
TRBV5-1	TRBJ1-1	NA	17	CASSLSGTTGGITEAFF
TRBV6-1	TRBJ1-5	NA	13	CASSDGGVQPQHF
TRBV27	TRBJ2-7	NA	16	CASRRTGTGSAYEQYF
TRBV29-1	TRBJ2-1	once	14	CSVARTSGHNEQFF
TRBV27	TRBJ1-2	NA	13	CASSLGGDYGYTF
TRBV30	TRBJ1-4	NA	13	CAWKGRGNEKLFF
TRBV6-5	TRBJ1-3	NA	16	CASSYGLPLSGNTIYF
TRBV13	TRBJ2-7	NA	12	CASSLGPSSQYF
TRBV25-1	TRBJ1-6	NA	16	CASSEFSQGRPPPLHF
TRBV7-6	TRBJ2-5	NA	15	CASTLAGGYQETQYF
TRBV7-2	TRBJ2-2	NA	19	CASSPRMGAKKSSTGELFF
TRBV5-1	TRBJ1-2	few	13	CASSPGGQGGYTF
TRBV19	TRBJ2-1	NA	14	CASSPGTNYNEQFF
TRBV5-5	TRBJ2-7	NA	14	CASSSLIDRGEQYF
TRBV18	TRBJ1-1	NA	15	CASSRTTGRGTEAFF
TRBV2	TRBJ2-3	NA	13	CASTEYGLASLYF
TRBV19	TRBJ1-5	NA	16	CASSPRDRGRNQPQHF
TRBV9	TRBJ1-6	NA	16	CASSVEGTASRSPLHF
TRBV6-9	TRBJ2-7	NA	16	CASSYSGEPHGREQYF
TRBV7-6	TRBJ2-1	NA	15	CASSLEGDRYNEQFF
TRBV11-2	TRBJ2-2	NA	15	CASSLTGFGAGELFF
TRBV6-5	TRBJ1-2	NA	12	CASSYRGYGYTF
TRBV9	TRBJ1-2	NA	14	CASSGMTGGDGYTF
TRBV29-1	TRBJ2-7	once	19	CSVVSLPGSGAIGTYEQYF
TRBV7-2	TRBJ2-1	NA	13	CAGNSGRGVEQFF
TRBV6-1	TRBJ1-2	once	15	CASSEGGRRYYGYTF
TRBV13	TRBJ1-1	NA	16	CASSFRDRVLNTEAFF
TRBV2	TRBJ1-5	few	15	CASSATGTGYQPQHF
TRBV6-9	TRBJ1-4	NA	18	CASSCPGWVGPTNEKLFF
TRBV5-1	TRBJ2-5	NA	14	CASSRLAGGETQYF